A single sample gave rise to the 5 T cell receptor beta chains below, sequenced in a study of T cell repertoires in cytomegalovirus infection. No cognate antigen is known for these TCRs. TCRdb redid the calling of the reads with MiXCR, one entry per CDR3 protein. The repertoire includes 27,000 or so distinct CDR3 sequences, 19% of them detected once, and around 80% sits in the top ten. Sequenced material: CD8+ T cells from cultured PBMCs, taken from culture after CMV antigen stimulation. All receptors derive from a human donor in good health (CMV status not recorded). Some clones in this sample may be carry-over from other donors' samples.

There are many counts of this clonotype. The chain carries TRBV10-3 and TRBJ1-2; no clear D gene. Deletions cut 7 bases from V and 2 bases from J, with 17 bases between. The CDR3 is made up of 15 amino acids. Germline lookup yields CDR1 ENHRY and CDR2 SYGVKD. The CDR3 DNA follows: TGTGCCATCAATGATGGGAGAGGCCAAAACTATGGCTACACCTTC. Translating it yields CAINDGRGQNYGYTF.

This clonotype was counted a few times. V and J are TRBV10-3 and TRBJ2-7; 9 positions agree with TRBD2. This CDR3 has 13 amino acids. The germline gives CDR1 ENHRY, CDR2 SYGVKD. V shed 10 bases, J shed 0 bases, and the junction held 4 bases outside the gene matches. The CDR3 protein is CATAAGGSYEQYF. The CDR3 nucleotides read TGTGCCACCGCAGCGGGGGGCTCCTACGAGCAGTACTTC.

This clonotype was seen at least ten times. This chain joins TRBV7-6 and TRBJ2-2; 7 bases are shared with TRBD2. The CDR3 spans 18 residues. V lost 5 bases and J lost 4; bases outside the gene matches: 16. The V gene's germline CDR1 is SGHVS and CDR2 FNYEAQ. The CDR3 region is CASSPDPGGGGGTGELFF. In DNA, the CDR3 is TGTGCCAGCAGCCCCGACCCAGGTGGCGGGGGTGGCACCGGGGAGCTGTTTTTT.

This clonotype was detected a few times. The chain uses TRBV7-9 and TRBJ1-1; D perhaps matches TRBD1 (5 bases). This CDR3 region has 12 residues. Germline lookup yields CDR1 SEHNR and CDR2 FQNEAQ (reference sequence). The V gene lost 1 base and the J gene lost 8 bases, with 8 bases spanning the gap. The CDR3 bases are TGTGCCAGCAGCTTAGGCGGGGCCGAAGCTTTCTTT. It yields the protein CASSLGGAEAFF.

This clonotype was seen more than once but under ten times. Written as DNA, the CDR3 is TGTGCCAGCAGCGCCCGGGACACCCCCTCCTACGAGCAGTACTTC. This gives the protein CASSARDTPSYEQYF. V is TRBV7-8 and J is TRBJ2-7, with D possibly TRBD1 on 6 matching bases. CDR3 length: 15 amino acids. With 5 bases removed from V and 0 bases from J, the gap between germline ends came to 14 bases. From germline, CDR1 is SGHVS and CDR2 FQNEAQ.